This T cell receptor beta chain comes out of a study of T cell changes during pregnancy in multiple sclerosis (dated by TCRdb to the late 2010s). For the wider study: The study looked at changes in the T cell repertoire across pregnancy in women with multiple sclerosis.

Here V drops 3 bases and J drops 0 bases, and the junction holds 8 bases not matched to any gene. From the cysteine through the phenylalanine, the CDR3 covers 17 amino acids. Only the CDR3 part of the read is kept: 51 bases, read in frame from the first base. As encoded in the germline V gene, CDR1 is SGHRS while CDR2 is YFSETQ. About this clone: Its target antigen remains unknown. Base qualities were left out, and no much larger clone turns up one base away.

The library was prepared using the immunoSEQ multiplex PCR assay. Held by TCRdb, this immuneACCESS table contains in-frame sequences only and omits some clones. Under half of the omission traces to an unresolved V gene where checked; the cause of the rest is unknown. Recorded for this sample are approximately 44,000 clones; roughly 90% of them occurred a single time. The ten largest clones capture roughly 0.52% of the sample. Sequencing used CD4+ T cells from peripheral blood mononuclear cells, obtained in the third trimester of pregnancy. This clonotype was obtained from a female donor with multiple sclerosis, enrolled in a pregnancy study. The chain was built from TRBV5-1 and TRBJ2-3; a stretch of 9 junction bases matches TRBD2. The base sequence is TGCGCCAGCAGCTCCCATGGCCTAGCGGGGAGCACAGATACGCAGTATTTT. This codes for CASSSHGLAGSTDTQYF.